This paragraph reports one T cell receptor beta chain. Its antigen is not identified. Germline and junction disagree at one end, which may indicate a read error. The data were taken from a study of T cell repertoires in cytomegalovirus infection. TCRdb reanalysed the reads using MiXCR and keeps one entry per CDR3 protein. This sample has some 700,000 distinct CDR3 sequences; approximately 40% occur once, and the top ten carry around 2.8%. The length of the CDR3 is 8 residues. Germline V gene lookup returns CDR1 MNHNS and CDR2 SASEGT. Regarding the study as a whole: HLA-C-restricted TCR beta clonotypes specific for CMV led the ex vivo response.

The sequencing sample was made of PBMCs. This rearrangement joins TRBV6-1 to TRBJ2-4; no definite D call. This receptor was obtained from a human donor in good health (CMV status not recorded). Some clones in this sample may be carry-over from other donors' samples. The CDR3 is CASSPQNF. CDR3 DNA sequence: TGTGCCAGCAGCCCCCAAAACTTC.